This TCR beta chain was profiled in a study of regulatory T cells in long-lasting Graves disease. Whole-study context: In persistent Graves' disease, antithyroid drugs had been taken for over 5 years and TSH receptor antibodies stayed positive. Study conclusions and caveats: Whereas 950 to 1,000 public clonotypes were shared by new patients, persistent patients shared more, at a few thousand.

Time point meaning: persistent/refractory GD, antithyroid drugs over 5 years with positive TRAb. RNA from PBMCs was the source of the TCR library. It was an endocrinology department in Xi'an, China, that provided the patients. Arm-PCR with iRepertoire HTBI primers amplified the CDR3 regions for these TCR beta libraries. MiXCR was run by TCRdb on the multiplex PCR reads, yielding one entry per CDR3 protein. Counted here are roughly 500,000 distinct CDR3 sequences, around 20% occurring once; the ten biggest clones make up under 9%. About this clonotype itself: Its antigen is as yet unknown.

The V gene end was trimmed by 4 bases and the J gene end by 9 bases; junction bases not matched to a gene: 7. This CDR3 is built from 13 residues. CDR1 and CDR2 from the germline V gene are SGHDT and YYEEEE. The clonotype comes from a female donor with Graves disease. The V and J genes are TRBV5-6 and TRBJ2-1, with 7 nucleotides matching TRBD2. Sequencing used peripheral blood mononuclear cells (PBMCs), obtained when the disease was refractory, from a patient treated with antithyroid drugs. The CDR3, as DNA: TGTGCCAGCAGCACGCGGGAGAACAGTGAGCAGTTCTTC. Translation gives CASSTRENSEQFF.